The following is a T cell receptor beta chain sequence with its context. Its antigen remains unidentified. Base-call qualities are not available, and no considerably larger clone is one nucleotide away. Trimming removed 5 bases from V and 5 bases from J, leaving 16 bases between the germline ends. CDR1 and CDR2 are drawn from the germline V gene: MDHEN, SYDVKM. The CDR3 contains 15 residues, cysteine and phenylalanine counted. The DNA shown is the 45-base CDR3, in frame from base 1. Healthy HIV-negative adults with no recently reported acute infections or vaccinations were included as donors. All donors were Caucasian adults living in Nashville, Tennessee, USA. For unsorted samples, 96 million or so PBMCs were counted, and genomic DNA was extracted using the QIAamp DNA Blood Mini kit. Blood was collected by leukapheresis, and PBMCs were isolated by Ficoll-Histopaque density gradient centrifugation and then cryopreserved in liquid nitrogen vapor phase.

The source of the sample is a study of shared clonotypes between healthy human individuals (dated by TCRdb to 2018 to 2021). About the study as a whole: A couple of women and a few men aged 18 to 49 years were included in the cohort. Different laboratories and diverse techniques were used to prepare libraries and sequence TCR repertoires, to increase sequencing depth and limit assay-specific biases. Between about 0.85 and 10 billion PBMCs per donor were obtained by leukapheresis. To estimate repertoire size and how much clonotypes are shared between individuals, the study performed deep sequencing of blood TCR repertoires from a few healthy adults. The paper as a whole reports these results and caveats: Based on pairwise subsampling, the degree of clonotype sharing among donors was expected to be affected by sequencing depth. The small number of donors limited the genetic and exposure-history diversity represented. Sampling was restricted to blood, and TCR repertoires in tissues likely differ from the TCR repertoires found in blood.

Using the deep immunoSEQ assay, TCR CDR3 regions were amplified from genomic DNA by multiplex PCR. Extracted genomic DNA from each cell subset was spread evenly across all wells of several immunoSEQ 96-well plates, with each plate serving as a replicate. For unsorted PBMC, 300 ng of genomic DNA, equivalent to around 30,000 T cell genomes, went into each replicate PCR. Ten immunoSEQ deep assay plates were used to sequence unsorted PBMC genomic DNA. Purified libraries were measured with a Qubit 3.0 fluorometer, size-checked on a Bioanalyzer 2100, and measured again with the KAPA Library Quantification kit. Each immunoSEQ 96-well plate was sequenced on its own single-read 150-cycle Illumina NextSeq 550 flow cell. On the authors' methods: Because only junctional sequences without quality scores were contained in the immunoSEQ output, filtering matching that applied to full-length reads could not be performed. Sequences were annotated with PyIR, a Python wrapper for IgBLAST v1.9, and V/J genes and CDR3 were assigned using IMGT germline references. Reads were removed for weak V/J assignments (E-value above 1e-6), missing CDR3, stop codons, out-of-frame junctions, or ambiguous translated residues. A V3J clonotype was defined by an identical inferred V gene, J gene, and CDR3 amino acid sequence. Percentage overlap between repertoires was computed as shared unique clonotypes divided by the size of the smaller repertoire. Richness of each repertoire was evaluated using RTK rarefaction, the Chao1 estimator, and Recon v2.1 estimates of unobserved clonotypes. This immuneACCESS table, as held by TCRdb, lists in-frame sequences with V and J called but not all clones. Of the missing ones, under half trace to an unresolved V gene in checked studies; the others have no known cause. D and trimming come from the DNA, and the V and J calls and clone size come from that table. Counted in this sample were fewer than 550,000 clones; about 80% of them appeared once. The top ten constitute 9.5% to 15% of the sample.

The chain is assembled from TRBV28 and TRBJ1-3; 6 matching bases give a weak D call of TRBD1. This TCR was sampled from a woman in her thirties or forties in good health. Some clones in this sample may be carry-over from other donors' samples. Input material: PBMCs. The DNA reads as follows: TGTGCCAGCAGTGTCGCGGGGGGCGGGCGAAACACCATATATTTT. It translates to CASSVAGGGRNTIYF.